Below are 13 T cell receptor beta chains sequenced from a single sample in a study of blood T cell repertoires in COVID-19. Method: immunoSEQ multiplex PCR; TCRdb's copy keeps in-frame clones and lacks some. The sample yields 150,000 to 200,000 clones, about 89% seen once. The specimen sequenced was peripheral blood. The receptors here all came from a man younger than 35 who had recovered from COVID-19.

J is TRBJ2-5 and V is TRBV6-2 or TRBV6-3, with 14 bases that match TRBD2. The V gene end was trimmed by 2 bases and the J gene end by 5 bases; junction bases not matched to a gene: 4. Germline-derived CDR1 and CDR2 are MNHEY and SVGEGT. CDR3 size: 16 residues. The CDR3 DNA is TGTGCCAGCAGTTACGGGACTAGCGGGAGTTTGGAGACCCAGTACTTC. Amino acids: CASSYGTSGSLETQYF.

The chain combines TRBV27 with TRBJ2-4; tentative D call: TRBD2 (5 bases). Trimming shortened V by 3 bases and J by 3 bases, and 12 bases separated the two germline ends. Germline CDR1 and CDR2: MNHEY and SMNVEV (reference sequence). The CDR3 covers 15 residues. This CDR3 is CASSFGVFSKNIQYF. The CDR3 DNA follows: TGTGCCAGCAGTTTCGGGGTTTTCAGCAAAAACATTCAGTACTTC.

This clone has a single count. J is TRBJ2-5 and V is TRBV9, with D maybe TRBD1 (5 bases). V gave up 3 bases and J gave up 5 bases, with 17 bases separating them. CDR1 is SGDLS, CDR2 YYNGEE, per germline. The CDR3 has 15 amino acids. As DNA, the CDR3 is TGTGCCAGCAGCGGAACAGGTCGTCTCTTGGAGACCCAGTACTTC. It encodes CASSGTGRLLETQYF.

The chain links TRBV6-6 to TRBJ1-5, with a possible D match to TRBD1 (6 bases). Germline V gene sequence: CDR1 MNHNY, CDR2 SVGAGI (reference sequence). Trimming pared 7 bases from V and 7 bases from J, leaving 17 bases between. This CDR3 has 14 amino acids. CDR3 sequence: CASNLQGNLQPQHF. CDR3 coding DNA: TGTGCCAGCAACCTACAGGGAAACCTACAGCCCCAGCATTTT.

This clone was seen ten or more times. The genes are TRBV2 and TRBJ1-2; D is uncertain. There are 13 residues in the CDR3. V was cut by 5 bases and J by 7 bases, with 14 bases left in between. Germline-derived CDR1 and CDR2 are SNHLY and FYNNEI. The CDR3 DNA reads as TGTGCCAGCAGTACGGAGGGTTTTTCTGGCTACACCTTC. The encoded protein is CASSTEGFSGYTF.

The sample holds a few counts of this clone. This rearrangement joins TRBV13 to TRBJ1-2; a weak D match, TRBD1 (5 bases). Germline V CDR1 and CDR2: PRHDT, FYEKMQ (reference sequence). The CDR3 has 12 amino acids. Trimming removed 2 bases from V and 7 bases from J, with 8 bases in between. The CDR3 coding sequence is TGTGCCAGCAGCTTAACCAGGGTTGGCTACACCTTC. Translation gives CASSLTRVGYTF.

This clone was detected a few times. This chain joins TRBV6-6 and TRBJ1-6; D may be TRBD1 (5 bases). Germline V lookup: CDR1 MNHNY, CDR2 SVGAGI (reference sequence). The CDR3 runs to 16 residues. V was trimmed by 6 bases and J by 10 bases, leaving 22 bases between them. The DNA for the CDR3 is TGTGCCAGCAGGCGGTACGGGCAAGGGGAAGGGTCACCCCTCCACTTT. Amino acid sequence: CASRRYGQGEGSPLHF.

This clone was observed a single time. V and J are TRBV12-3 or TRBV12-4 and TRBJ2-7; D is possibly TRBD2 (5 bases). This CDR3 region has 12 residues. V gave up 6 bases and J gave up 3 bases, with 9 bases separating them. CDR3: CASSLRGYEQYF. In DNA form, the CDR3 reads TGTGCCAGCAGCCTCCGGGGCTACGAGCAGTACTTC.

V usage is TRBV5-4 and J usage is TRBJ2-1, with 10 bases matching TRBD2. Germline CDR1 and CDR2: SGHNT and YYREEE (reference sequence). The CDR3 has 16 amino acids. The trim removed 6 bases at V and 4 bases at J, leaving 10 bases unmatched. CDR3 protein: CASTTSGVLLYNEQFF. The CDR3 nucleotides are TGTGCCAGCACCACTAGCGGGGTACTTCTTTACAATGAGCAGTTCTTC.

The CDR3 reads CASRSDTRYEQYF. Here the CDR3 DNA reads TGTGCCAGCAGATCCGACACCCGCTACGAGCAGTACTTC. The rearrangement uses TRBV7-9 and TRBJ2-7; no reliable D call. V was shortened by 6 bases and J by 3 bases, with 12 bases between the two germline ends. Germline V gene lookup returns CDR1 SEHNR and CDR2 FQNEAQ (reference sequence). The CDR3 totals 13 residues.

The genes are TRBV18 and TRBJ2-7; maybe TRBD1 (6 bases). CDR1 is KGHSH and CDR2 is LQKENI in the germline V gene. Trimming took 3 bases from V and 5 from J, leaving 11 bases between them. CDR3 length: 13 residues. The CDR3 nucleotides are TGTGCCAGCTCACCCACAGGGTCCAACGAGCAGTACTTC. Translated: CASSPTGSNEQYF.

The chain combines TRBV3-1 (or the pseudogene TRBV3-2) with TRBJ2-7; TRBD1 agrees at 7 bases. V lost 4 bases to trimming and J lost 5 bases; unmatched junction nucleotides: 8. This CDR3 region has 14 residues. Germline CDR1 LGHDT, CDR2 YNNKEL (reference sequence). CDR3 DNA sequence: TGTGCCAGCAGCCCGCGAGACAGGGACCACGAGCAGTACTTC. This sequence encodes CASSPRDRDHEQYF.

The chain combines TRBV5-4 with TRBJ2-3, with 10 nucleotides matching TRBD2. Germline assignment: CDR1 SGHNT and CDR2 YYREEE (reference sequence). V shed 2 bases, J shed 1 base, and the junction held 1 base outside the gene matches. The CDR3 loop spans 15 amino acids. In DNA, the CDR3 is TGTGCCAGCAGCTTTGGGACTAGCGGCACAGATACGCAGTATTTT. Translated: CASSFGTSGTDTQYF. Full variable domain (missing parts from reference TRBV5-4 and TRBJ2-3): ETGVTQSPTHLIKTRGQQVTLRCSSQSGHNTVSWYQQALGQGPQFIFQYYREEENGRGNFPPRFSGLQFPNYSSELNVNALELDDSALYLCASSFGTSGTDTQYFGPGTRLTVL.